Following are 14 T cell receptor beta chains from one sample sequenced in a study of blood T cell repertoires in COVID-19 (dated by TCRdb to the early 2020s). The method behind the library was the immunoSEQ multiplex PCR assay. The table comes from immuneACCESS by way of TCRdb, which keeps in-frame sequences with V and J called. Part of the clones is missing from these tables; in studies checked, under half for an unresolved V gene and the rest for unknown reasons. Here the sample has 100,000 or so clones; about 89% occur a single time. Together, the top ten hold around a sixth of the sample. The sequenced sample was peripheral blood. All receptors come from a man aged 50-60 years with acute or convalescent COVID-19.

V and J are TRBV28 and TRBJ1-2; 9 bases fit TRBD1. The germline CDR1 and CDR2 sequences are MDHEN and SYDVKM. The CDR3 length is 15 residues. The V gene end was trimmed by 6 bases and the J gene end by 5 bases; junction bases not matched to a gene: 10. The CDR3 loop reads CASSTEGTGYYGYTF. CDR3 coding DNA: TGTGCCAGCAGCACGGAAGGGACAGGGTATTATGGCTACACCTTC.

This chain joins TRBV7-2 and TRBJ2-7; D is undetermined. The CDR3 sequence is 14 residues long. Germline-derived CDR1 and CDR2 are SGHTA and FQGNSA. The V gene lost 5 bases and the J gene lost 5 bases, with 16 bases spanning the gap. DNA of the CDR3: TGTGCCAGCAGCGCGTCCCGGAGTCTCGACGAGCAGTACTTC. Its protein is CASSASRSLDEQYF.

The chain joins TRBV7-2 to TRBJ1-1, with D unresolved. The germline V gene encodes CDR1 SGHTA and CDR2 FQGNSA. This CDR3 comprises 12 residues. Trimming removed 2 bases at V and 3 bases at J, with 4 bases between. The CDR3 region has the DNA TGTGCCAGCAGCTTACATTACACTGAAGCTTTCTTT. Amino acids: CASSLHYTEAFF.

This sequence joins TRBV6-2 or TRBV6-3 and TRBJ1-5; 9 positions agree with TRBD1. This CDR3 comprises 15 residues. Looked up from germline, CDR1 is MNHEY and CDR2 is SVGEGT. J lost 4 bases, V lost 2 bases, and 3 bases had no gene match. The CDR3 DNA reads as TGTGCCAGCAGTTACGCTGGGACAGGGAATCAGCCCCAGCATTTT. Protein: CASSYAGTGNQPQHF.

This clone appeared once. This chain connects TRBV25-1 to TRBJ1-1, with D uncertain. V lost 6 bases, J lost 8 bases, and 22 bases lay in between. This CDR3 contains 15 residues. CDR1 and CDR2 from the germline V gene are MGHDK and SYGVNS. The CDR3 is CASRTRGGSFREAFF. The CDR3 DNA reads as TGTGCCAGCAGGACGCGGGGAGGCAGCTTCAGAGAAGCTTTCTTT.

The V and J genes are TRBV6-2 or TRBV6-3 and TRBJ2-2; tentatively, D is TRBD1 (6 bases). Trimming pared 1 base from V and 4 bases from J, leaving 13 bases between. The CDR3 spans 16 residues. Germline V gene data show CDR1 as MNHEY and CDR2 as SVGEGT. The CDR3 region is CASSYLTGISTGELFF. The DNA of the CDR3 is TGTGCCAGCAGTTACTTAACAGGGATTTCCACCGGGGAGCTGTTTTTT.

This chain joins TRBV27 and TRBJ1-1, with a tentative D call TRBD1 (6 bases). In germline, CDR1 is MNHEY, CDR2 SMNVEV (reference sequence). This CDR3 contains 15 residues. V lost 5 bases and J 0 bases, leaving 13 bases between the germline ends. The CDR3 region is CASSRGGIMNTEAFF. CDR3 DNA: TGTGCCAGCAGTAGGGGGGGGATAATGAACACTGAAGCTTTCTTT.

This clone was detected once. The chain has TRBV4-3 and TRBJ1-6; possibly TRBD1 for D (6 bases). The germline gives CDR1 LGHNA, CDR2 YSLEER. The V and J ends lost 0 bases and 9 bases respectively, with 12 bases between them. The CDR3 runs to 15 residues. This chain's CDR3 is CASSQDWSGASPLHF. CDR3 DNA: TGCGCCAGCAGCCAAGATTGGTCAGGGGCTTCACCCCTCCACTTT.

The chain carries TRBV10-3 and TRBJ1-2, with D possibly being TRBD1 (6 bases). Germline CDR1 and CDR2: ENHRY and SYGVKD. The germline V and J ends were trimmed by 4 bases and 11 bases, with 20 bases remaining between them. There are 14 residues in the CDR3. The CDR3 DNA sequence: TGTGCCATCAGTGCCTTCCGAGACAGGCGTGCATACACCTTC. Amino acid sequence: CAISAFRDRRAYTF.

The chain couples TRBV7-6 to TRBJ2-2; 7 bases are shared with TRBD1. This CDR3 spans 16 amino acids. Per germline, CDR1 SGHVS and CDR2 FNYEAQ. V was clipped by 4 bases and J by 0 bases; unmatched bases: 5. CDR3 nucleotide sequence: TGTGCCAGCAGCTCGGGGACAGCGCCGAACACCGGGGAGCTGTTTTTT. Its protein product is CASSSGTAPNTGELFF.

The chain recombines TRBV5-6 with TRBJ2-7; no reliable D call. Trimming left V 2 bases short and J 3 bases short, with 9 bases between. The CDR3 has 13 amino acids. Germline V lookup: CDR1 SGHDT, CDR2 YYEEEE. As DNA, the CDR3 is TGTGCCAGCAGCTTTGACACCATCTACGAGCAGTACTTC. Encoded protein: CASSFDTIYEQYF.

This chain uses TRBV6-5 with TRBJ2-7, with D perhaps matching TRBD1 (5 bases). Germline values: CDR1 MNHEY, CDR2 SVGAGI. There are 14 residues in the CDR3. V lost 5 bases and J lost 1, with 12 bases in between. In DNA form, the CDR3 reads TGTGCCAGCAGTCCCCAGGGTGGTTCCTACGAGCAGTACTTC. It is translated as CASSPQGGSYEQYF.

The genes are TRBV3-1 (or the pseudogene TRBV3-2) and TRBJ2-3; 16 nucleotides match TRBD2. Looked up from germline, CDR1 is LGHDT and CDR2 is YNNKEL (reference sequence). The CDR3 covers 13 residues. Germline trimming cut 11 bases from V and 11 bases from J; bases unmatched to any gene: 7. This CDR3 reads CAGGTSGGGKQYF. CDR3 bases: TGTGCCGGCGGGACTAGCGGGGGGGGAAAGCAGTATTTT.

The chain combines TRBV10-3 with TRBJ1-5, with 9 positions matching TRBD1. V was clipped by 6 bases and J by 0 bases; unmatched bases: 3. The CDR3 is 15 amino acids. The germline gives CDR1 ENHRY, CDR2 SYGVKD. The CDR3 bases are TGTGCCATCAGGGGGGACAGGGCTAGCAATCAGCCCCAGCATTTT. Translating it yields CAIRGDRASNQPQHF.